The T cell receptor (beta chain) described here comes from a study of T cells in Graves' hyperthyroidism and ophthalmopathy. In regard to this clonotype: Its antigen is not known.

Uncontrolled infection, other autoimmune disease, pregnancy or lactation excluded patients. Germline CDR1 is SEHNR and CDR2 is FQNEAQ (reference sequence). V lost 1 base to trimming and J lost 5 bases; unmatched junction nucleotides: 5. The CDR3 loop spans 14 amino acids. TCR beta CDR3 regions were amplified from RNA transcripts. The primer set for the first-round RT-PCR of the TCR CDR3 was HTBI. Each CDR3 protein is one row after TCRdb ran MiXCR on the multiplex PCR reads. This sample yields 300,000 to 450,000 distinct CDR3 sequences, of which roughly 14% are seen a single time; about 18% belongs to the top ten. Broader study findings: Ophthalmopathy prediction by the model preceded onset by a median about 6.8 months.

The TCR was taken from a woman aged 25 to 45 with Graves' ophthalmopathy. The V call is TRBV7-9, the J call TRBJ2-7; 7 bases align to TRBD1. Sequencing input: blood. CDR3 coding DNA: TGTGCCAGCAGCTTAGGGCAGGGGGACCACGAGCAGTACTTC. It specifies CASSLGQGDHEQYF.